This T cell receptor beta chain was recorded in a study of response to subunit inactivated influenza vaccine. Study observations and caveats: With each seasonal influenza vaccination, the authors suggested, few new T cells are recruited.

TCRdb re-derived calls from the RT-PCR reads in MiXCR, one entry per CDR3 protein. The top ten hold 10% of the sample, which has about 310,000 distinct CDR3 sequences, about 20% seen once. This clonotype appeared many times. Its antigen is undetermined. There are 15 residues in the CDR3. With 0 bases removed from V and 4 bases from J, the gap between germline ends came to 15 bases. Per germline, CDR1 DFQATT and CDR2 SNEGSKA (reference sequence). The specimen comprised PBMCs from blood, sampled approximately 20 months after vaccination. The TCR was taken from a man in his fifties or sixties who received an inactivated influenza vaccine. This rearrangement joins TRBV20-1 to TRBJ1-2; TRBD1 might be the D (5 bases). The CDR3 nucleotides are TGCAGTGCTAGAGATGATGACGGGGCGCCCTATGGCTACACCTTC. It yields the protein CSARDDDGAPYGYTF.